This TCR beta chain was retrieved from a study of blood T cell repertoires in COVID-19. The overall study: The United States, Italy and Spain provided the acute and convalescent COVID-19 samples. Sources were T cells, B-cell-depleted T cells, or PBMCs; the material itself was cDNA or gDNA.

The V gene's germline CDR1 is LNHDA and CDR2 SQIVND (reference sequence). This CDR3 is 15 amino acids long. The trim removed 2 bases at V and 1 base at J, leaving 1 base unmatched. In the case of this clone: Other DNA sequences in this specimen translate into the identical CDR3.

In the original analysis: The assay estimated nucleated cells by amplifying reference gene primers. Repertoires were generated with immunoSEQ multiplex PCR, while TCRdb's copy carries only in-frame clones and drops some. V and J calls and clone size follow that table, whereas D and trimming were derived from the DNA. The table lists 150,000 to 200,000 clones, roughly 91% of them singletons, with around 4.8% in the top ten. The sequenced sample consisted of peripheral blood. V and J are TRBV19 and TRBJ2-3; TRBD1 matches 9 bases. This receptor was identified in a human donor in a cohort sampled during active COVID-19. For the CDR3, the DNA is TGTGCCAGTAGTATAAGGACAGGGGGCACAGATACGCAGTATTTT. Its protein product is CASSIRTGGTDTQYF.